Reported below is one T cell receptor beta chain. Its target is not known. These data originate in a study of cytomegalovirus exposure and HLA in healthy donors. Study information: Researchers previously reported finding roughly 120 million unique TCR beta sequences from around 200 million T cells.

13 Jbeta primers and 60 Vbeta primers were used for the PCR. Sequencing was performed with immunoSEQ multiplex PCR; in TCRdb, only in-frame clones are kept and a portion is missing. The table records 120,000 or so clones, 78% of them present only once. Study-level points and caveats: Many donors carried some public TCRs, although rarity characterized most TCR sequences. An analysis done earlier found most TCR beta V segments productive about 87% or about 30% of the time. The study had only CMV serostatus as immune exposure information.

CDR1 SGHTA and CDR2 FQGNSA come from the germline V gene. Trimming shortened V by 4 bases and J by 0 bases, and 9 bases separated the two germline ends. The CDR3 loop spans 15 amino acids. This sequence was found in a young man in good health and CMV-seropositive. The V gene is TRBV7-2, the J gene TRBJ1-4; the D is unclear. Sequences were obtained from PBMCs. The CDR3 reads CASSSSPATNEKLFF. The CDR3 region has the DNA TGTGCCAGCAGCTCTAGTCCTGCAACTAATGAAAAACTGTTTTTT.